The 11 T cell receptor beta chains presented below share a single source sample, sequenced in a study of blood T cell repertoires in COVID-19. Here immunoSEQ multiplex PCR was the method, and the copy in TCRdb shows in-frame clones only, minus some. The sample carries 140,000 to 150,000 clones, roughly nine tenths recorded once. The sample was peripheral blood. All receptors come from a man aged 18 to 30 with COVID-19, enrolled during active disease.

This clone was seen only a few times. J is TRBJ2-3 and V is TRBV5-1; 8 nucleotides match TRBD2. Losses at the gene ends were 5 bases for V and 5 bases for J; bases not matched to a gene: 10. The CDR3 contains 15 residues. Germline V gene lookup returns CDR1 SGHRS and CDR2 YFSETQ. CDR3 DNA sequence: TGCGCCAGCAGAAAGTGGCGGGAGGCGGGAGATACGCAGTATTTT. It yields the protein CASRKWREAGDTQYF.

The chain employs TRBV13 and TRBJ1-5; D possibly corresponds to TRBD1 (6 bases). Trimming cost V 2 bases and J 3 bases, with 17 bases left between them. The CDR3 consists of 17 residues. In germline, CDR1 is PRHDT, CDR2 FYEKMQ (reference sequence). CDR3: CASSLSRGEGFNQPQHF. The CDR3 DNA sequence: TGTGCCAGCAGCTTATCCAGGGGCGAAGGTTTCAATCAGCCCCAGCATTTT.

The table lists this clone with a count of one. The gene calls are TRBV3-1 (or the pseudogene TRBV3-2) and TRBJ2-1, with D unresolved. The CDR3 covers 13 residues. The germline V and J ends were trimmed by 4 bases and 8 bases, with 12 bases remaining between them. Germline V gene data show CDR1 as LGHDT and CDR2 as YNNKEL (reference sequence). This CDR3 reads CASSPASWHEQFF. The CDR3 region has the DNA TGTGCCAGCAGCCCCGCCAGTTGGCATGAGCAGTTCTTC.

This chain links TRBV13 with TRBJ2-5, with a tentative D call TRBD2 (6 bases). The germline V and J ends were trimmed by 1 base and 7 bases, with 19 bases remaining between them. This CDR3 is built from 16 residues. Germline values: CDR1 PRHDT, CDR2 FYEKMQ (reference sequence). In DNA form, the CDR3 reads TGTGCCAGCAGCTTAGTTGAGGGCGGGGCAAGGGGGACCCAGTACTTC. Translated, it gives CASSLVEGGARGTQYF. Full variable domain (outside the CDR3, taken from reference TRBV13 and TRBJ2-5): AAGVIQSPRHLIKEKRETATLKCYPIPRHDTVYWYQQGPGQDPQFLISFYEKMQSDKGSIPDRFSAQQFSDYHSELNMSSLELGDSALYFCASSLVEGGARGTQYFGPGTRLLVL.

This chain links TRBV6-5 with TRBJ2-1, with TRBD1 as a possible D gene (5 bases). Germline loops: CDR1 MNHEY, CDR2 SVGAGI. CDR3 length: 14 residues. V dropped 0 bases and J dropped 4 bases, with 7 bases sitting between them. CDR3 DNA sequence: TGTGCCAGCAGTTACTCGGACACGTACAATGAGCAGTTCTTC. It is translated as CASSYSDTYNEQFF.

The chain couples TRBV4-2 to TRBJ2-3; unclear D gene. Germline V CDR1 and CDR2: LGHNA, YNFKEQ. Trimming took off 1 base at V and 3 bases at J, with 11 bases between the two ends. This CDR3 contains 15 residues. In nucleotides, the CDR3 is TGTGCCAGCAGCCAAGCGGTCTTCAAGACAGATACGCAGTATTTT. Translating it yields CASSQAVFKTDTQYF.

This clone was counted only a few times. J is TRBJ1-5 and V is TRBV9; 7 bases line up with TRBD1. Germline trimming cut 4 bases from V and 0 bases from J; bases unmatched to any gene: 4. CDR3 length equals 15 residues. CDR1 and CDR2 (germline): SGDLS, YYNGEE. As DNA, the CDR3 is TGTGCCAGCAGCCCGACAGGGTCTAGCAATCAGCCCCAGCATTTT. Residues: CASSPTGSSNQPQHF.

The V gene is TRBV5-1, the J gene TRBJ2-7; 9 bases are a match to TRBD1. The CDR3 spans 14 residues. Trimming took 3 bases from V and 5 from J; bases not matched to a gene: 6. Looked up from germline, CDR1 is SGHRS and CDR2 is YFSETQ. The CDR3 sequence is CASSSPDRGHEQYF. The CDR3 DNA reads TGCGCCAGCAGCTCACCGGACAGGGGCCACGAGCAGTACTTC.

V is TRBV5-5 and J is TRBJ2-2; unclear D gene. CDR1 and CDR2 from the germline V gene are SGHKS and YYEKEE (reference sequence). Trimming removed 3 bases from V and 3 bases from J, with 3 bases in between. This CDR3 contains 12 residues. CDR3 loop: CASSSDTGELFF. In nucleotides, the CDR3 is TGTGCCAGCAGCTCTGACACCGGGGAGCTGTTTTTT.

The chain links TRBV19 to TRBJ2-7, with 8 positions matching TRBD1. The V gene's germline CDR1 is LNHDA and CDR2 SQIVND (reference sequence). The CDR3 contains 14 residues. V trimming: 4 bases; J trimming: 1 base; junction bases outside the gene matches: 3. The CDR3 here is CASSTGTGSYEQYF. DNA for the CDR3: TGTGCCAGTAGTACGGGGACAGGATCCTACGAGCAGTACTTC.

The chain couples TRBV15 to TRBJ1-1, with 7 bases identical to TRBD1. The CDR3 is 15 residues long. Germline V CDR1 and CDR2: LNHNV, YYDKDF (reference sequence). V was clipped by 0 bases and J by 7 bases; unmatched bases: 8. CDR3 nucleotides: TGTGCCACCAGCAGAGACCTTACAGGGGCGGGTGAAGCTTTCTTT. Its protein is CATSRDLTGAGEAFF.